The 7 T cell receptor beta chains below all came from one sample that was sequenced in a study of T cell responses to AZD1222 COVID-19 vaccine. Clones were sequenced by immunoSEQ multiplex PCR, and TCRdb holds only the in-frame ones, with some missing. Among 100,000 to 150,000 clones, 80% to 90% were seen once, and the ten largest hold under 9%. The sequencing here drew on peripheral blood, taken on day 0 of AZD1222 vaccination. The receptor source for this set is an adult in good health.

The J gene is TRBJ2-1, the V gene TRBV19; no firm D call. Germline-derived CDR1 and CDR2 are LNHDA and SQIVND (reference sequence). Deletions cut 0 bases from V and 0 bases from J, with 6 bases between. The CDR3 length is 15 residues. The CDR3 loop reads CASSIDPSSYNEQFF. DNA of the CDR3: TGTGCCAGTAGTATAGACCCCAGCTCCTACAATGAGCAGTTCTTC.

The V and J genes are TRBV19 and TRBJ1-2; 8 nucleotides line up with TRBD1. Germline CDR1 is LNHDA and CDR2 is SQIVND (reference sequence). This CDR3 has 14 amino acids. The J segment lost 2 bases and the V segment lost 5 bases, leaving 4 bases of the junction unmatched. CDR3 DNA sequence: TGTGCCAGTAGTCCAGACAGGGGCAACTATGGCTACACCTTC. This translates into CASSPDRGNYGYTF.

The chain uses TRBV7-9 and TRBJ1-1, with D possibly matching TRBD1 (5 bases). CDR1 SEHNR and CDR2 FQNEAQ come from the germline V gene (reference sequence). The germline V and J ends were trimmed by 5 bases and 8 bases, with 15 bases remaining between them. CDR3 length: 13 amino acids. The CDR3 DNA is TGTGCCAGCAGCCCCCCCGCGGGGGAGGAAGCTTTCTTT. As protein: CASSPPAGEEAFF.

This clone was counted a few times. The V gene is TRBV10-2, the J gene TRBJ1-1, with 8 bases lining up with TRBD1. The length of the CDR3 is 12 residues. Trimming removed 6 bases from V and 4 bases from J; junction bases left unmatched: 1. Per the germline V gene, CDR1 is WSHSY and CDR2 is SAAADI. Here the CDR3 DNA reads TGCGCCAGCAGCAGGGGGCTCACTGAAGCTTTCTTT. Translation gives CASSRGLTEAFF.

This chain links TRBV7-8 with TRBJ2-5; the match to TRBD2 covers 13 bases. This CDR3 region has 16 residues. Germline CDR1 is SGHVS and CDR2 is FQNEAQ. Germline trimming cut 4 bases from V and 5 bases from J; bases unmatched to any gene: 7. Written as DNA, the CDR3 is TGTGCCAGCAGCTCAGGACTAGCGGGAGTCTTTGAGACCCAGTACTTC. Its protein is CASSSGLAGVFETQYF.

The CDR3 nucleotides are TGTGCCAGCAGCCAAGAGCGGGGGAACACTGAAGCTTTCTTT. Translation: CASSQERGNTEAFF. V is TRBV3-1 (or the pseudogene TRBV3-2) and J is TRBJ1-1; D is ambiguous. Germline CDR1 LGHDT, CDR2 YNNKEL (reference sequence). The ends were cut back, 0 bases at V and 1 base at J, with 6 bases in the middle. There are 14 residues in the CDR3.

The chain couples TRBV10-3 to TRBJ1-2; 11 nucleotides align to TRBD1. The junction had 8 bases not matched to a gene; V was cut back by 10 bases and J by 7 bases. Germline V CDR1 and CDR2: ENHRY, SYGVKD. CDR3 length equals 13 residues. CDR3 amino acids: CATPRTGGGGYTF. The CDR3 coding sequence is TGTGCCACACCACGGACAGGGGGCGGTGGCTACACCTTC.